What follows describes a single T cell receptor (beta chain). Its antigen is still unknown. Trimming stripped 6 bases from V and 8 bases from J, with 16 bases between. Germline V gives CDR1 SGHAT, CDR2 FQNNGV. The CDR3 runs to 13 residues. This entry belongs to a study of CD8+CD57+ T cells in acquired aplastic anemia. Study-level information: CD4+ and CD8+ cells, once sorted, gave DNA averaging approximately 3.3 ug.

Sequencing involved patients with CD8+CD57+ cell expansion previously shown by flow cytometry. Patients uniformly had severe acquired aplastic anemia. Receipt of therapy had not occurred in any patient by the time of blood sampling. Profiles of TCR beta VDJ and CDR3 were generated from a genomic DNA template. Via MiXCR, TCRdb re-called the reads, giving one row per CDR3 protein. The repertoire has around 170,000 distinct CDR3 sequences, more than 45% of them found once; the top ten carry approximately 9.7%. Findings of the study overall: Overlap between patients and controls comprised roughly 30 CD8+ CDR3 sequences.

This chain links TRBV11-2 with TRBJ1-2; no definite D call. Sequenced input: sorted CD4+, CD8+, or CD8+CD57+ T cells (not recorded which) from PBMCs. The clonotype was recovered from a human donor with aplastic anemia. This chain's CDR3 is CASRHQAGGGYTF. Here the CDR3 DNA reads TGTGCCAGCAGGCACCAGGCGGGCGGCGGCTACACCTTC.